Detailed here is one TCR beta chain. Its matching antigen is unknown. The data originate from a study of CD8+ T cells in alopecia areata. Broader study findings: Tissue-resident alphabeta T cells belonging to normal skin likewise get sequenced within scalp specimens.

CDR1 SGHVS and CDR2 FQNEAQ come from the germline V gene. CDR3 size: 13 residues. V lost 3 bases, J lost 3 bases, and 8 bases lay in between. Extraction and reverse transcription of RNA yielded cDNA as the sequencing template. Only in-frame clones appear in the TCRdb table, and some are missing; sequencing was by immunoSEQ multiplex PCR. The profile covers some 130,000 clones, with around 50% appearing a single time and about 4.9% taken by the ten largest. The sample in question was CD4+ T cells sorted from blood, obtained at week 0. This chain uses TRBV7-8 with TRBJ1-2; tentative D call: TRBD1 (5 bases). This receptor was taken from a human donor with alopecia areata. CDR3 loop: CASSFGTDYGYTF. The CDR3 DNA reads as TGTGCCAGCAGCTTCGGGACGGACTATGGCTACACCTTC.